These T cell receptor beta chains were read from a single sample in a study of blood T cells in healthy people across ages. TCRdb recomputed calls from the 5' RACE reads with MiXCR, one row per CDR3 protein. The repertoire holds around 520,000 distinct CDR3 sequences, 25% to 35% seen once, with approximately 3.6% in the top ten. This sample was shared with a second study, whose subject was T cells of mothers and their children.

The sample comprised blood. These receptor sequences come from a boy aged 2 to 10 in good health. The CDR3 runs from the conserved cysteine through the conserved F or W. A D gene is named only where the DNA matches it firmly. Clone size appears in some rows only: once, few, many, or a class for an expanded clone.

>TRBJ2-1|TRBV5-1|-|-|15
CASQPDVPTYNEQFF
TGCGCCAGCCAGCCGGACGTCCCTACCTACAATGAGCAGTTCTTC
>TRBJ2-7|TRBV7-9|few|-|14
CACSSGDRSNEQYF
TGTGCCTGCAGCTCGGGGGACCGCTCCAACGAGCAGTACTTC
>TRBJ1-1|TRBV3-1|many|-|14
CASSQGQANTEAFF
TGTGCCAGCAGCCAAGGACAGGCGAACACTGAAGCTTTCTTT
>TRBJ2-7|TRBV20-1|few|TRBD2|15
CSARVGLAGTYEQYF
TGCAGTGCTAGAGTTGGACTAGCGGGAACCTACGAGCAGTACTTC
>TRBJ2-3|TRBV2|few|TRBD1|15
CASSEALETGVAQYF
TGTGCCAGCAGTGAAGCGCTTGAGACAGGGGTCGCGCAGTATTTT
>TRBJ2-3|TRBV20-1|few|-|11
CSAPTPDTQYF
TGCAGTGCCCCGACCCCAGATACGCAGTATTTT
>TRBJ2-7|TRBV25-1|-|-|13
CASGLTGSYEQYF
TGTGCCAGCGGCCTAACAGGCTCCTACGAGCAGTACTTC
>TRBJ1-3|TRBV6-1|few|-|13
CASSEEQWNTIYF
TGTGCCAGCAGTGAAGAACAGTGGAACACCATATATTTT
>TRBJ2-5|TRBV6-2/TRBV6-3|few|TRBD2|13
CASRDSGRETQYF
TGTGCCAGCAGAGACAGCGGGAGGGAGACCCAGTACTTC
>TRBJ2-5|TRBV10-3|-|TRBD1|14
CAARGQGAQETQYF
TGTGCCGCCAGAGGACAGGGGGCACAAGAGACCCAGTACTTC
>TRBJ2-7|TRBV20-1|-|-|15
CSARDDPGAPYEQYF
TGCAGTGCTAGAGATGATCCAGGGGCACCCTACGAGCAGTACTTC
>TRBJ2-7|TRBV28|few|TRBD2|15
CASSSGGRARYEQYF
TGTGCCAGCAGTTCCGGAGGGAGGGCTAGGTACGAGCAGTACTTC
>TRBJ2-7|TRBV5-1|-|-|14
CASSLGLRVDEQYF
TGCGCCAGCAGCTTGGGTCTAAGGGTGGACGAGCAGTACTTC
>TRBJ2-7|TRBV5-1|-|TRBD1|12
CASSLRQGRQYF
TGCGCCAGCAGCCTCCGACAGGGTCGGCAGTACTTC